This TCR beta chain was recorded in a study of CD8+CD57+ T cells in acquired aplastic anemia. Findings and limits, study-wide: A significant difference in CD8+ Simpson's diversity between patients and controls was not found. Patients and controls were found to share twenty-nine CD8+ CDR3 sequences.

The authors sequenced patients whose flow cytometry had shown CD8+CD57+ cell expansion. Each patient carried a diagnosis of severe acquired aplastic anemia. Regarding this clonotype: Its target is not known.

The TCR beta profiling, which covered VDJ combination and CDR3 sequence, was carried out using genomic DNA as the template. TCRdb independently ran MiXCR on the reads; one entry per CDR3 protein. This repertoire shows fewer than 80,000 distinct CDR3 sequences, less than 85% found once; its top ten account for roughly 80%. Per germline, CDR1 DFQATT and CDR2 SNEGSKA (reference sequence). The CDR3 covers 13 residues. The V end lost 5 bases, the J end lost 2 bases, and 12 bases lay between the germline ends. Material for sequencing was sorted CD4+, CD8+, or CD8+CD57+ T cells (not recorded which) from PBMCs. The receptor was isolated from a human donor with aplastic anemia. This sequence joins TRBV20-1 and TRBJ2-5, with a weak D call TRBD2 (7 bases). CDR3 protein: CSAGRGRQETQYF. The DNA of the CDR3 is TGCAGTGCTGGGCGGGGGCGACAAGAGACCCAGTACTTC.